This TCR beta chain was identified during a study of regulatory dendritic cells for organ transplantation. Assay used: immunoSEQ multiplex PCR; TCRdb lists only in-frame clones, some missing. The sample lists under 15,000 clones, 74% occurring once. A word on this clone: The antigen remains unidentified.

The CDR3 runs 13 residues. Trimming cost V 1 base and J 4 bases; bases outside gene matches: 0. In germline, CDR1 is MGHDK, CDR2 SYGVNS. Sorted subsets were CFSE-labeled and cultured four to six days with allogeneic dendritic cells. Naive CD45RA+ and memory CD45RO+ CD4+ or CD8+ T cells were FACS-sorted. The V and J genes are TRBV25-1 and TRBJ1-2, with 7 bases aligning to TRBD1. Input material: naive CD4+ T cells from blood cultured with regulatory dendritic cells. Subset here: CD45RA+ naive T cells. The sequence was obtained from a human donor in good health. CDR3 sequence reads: CASSESGGYGYTF. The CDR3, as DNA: TGTGCCAGCAGTGAATCAGGGGGCTATGGCTACACCTTC.